This T cell receptor beta chain is drawn from a study of cytomegalovirus exposure and HLA in healthy donors. PCR used 60 Vbeta primers and 13 Jbeta primers. The assay was immunoSEQ multiplex PCR, and TCRdb's table has in-frame clones only and misses some. This table has about 120,000 clones, around three quarters appearing once. With V trimmed by 3 bases and J by 3 bases, 8 bases remained unmatched. From germline, CDR1 is ENHRY and CDR2 SYGVKD. The CDR3 is 15 amino acids. Comments on this clone: Its antigen is unknown.

Overall study findings and caveats: Cytomegalovirus-associated status was assigned to about 150 TCR beta chains.

The chain combines TRBV10-3 with TRBJ2-7; 7 nucleotides align to TRBD2. The source of this sequence is a man between 25 and 39 years old in good health and CMV-seropositive. Sequenced material: PBMCs. The CDR3 DNA reads as TGTGCCATCAGTGAAGTAAGGGGCGGGAGCTACGAGCAGTACTTC. It specifies CAISEVRGGSYEQYF.